The source of this TCR beta chain is a study of cytomegalovirus exposure and HLA in healthy donors. The PCR was carried out with 60 Vbeta primers and 13 Jbeta primers. Assay used: immunoSEQ multiplex PCR; TCRdb lists only in-frame clones, some missing. Here the sample spans some 160,000 clones, around 81% being singletons. J was trimmed by 4 bases and V by 2 bases; bases with no gene match: 6. The CDR3 contains 15 residues. Per the germline V gene, CDR1 is SGDLS and CDR2 is YYNGEE. Concerning this clone itself: The antigen is unknown.

Whole-study findings and limits: By a later analysis, the bulk of CMV-associated TCR beta chains appeared HLA-restricted.

Sequences were obtained from PBMCs. The clonotype was recovered from a middle-aged man in good health and CMV-seronegative. The V and J genes are TRBV9 and TRBJ2-1; TRBD1 aligns across 7 bases. CDR3 sequence (DNA): TGTGCCAGCAGCGTCTCCGGGACAGAGTACAATGAGCAGTTCTTC. It is translated as CASSVSGTEYNEQFF. Together with reference TRBV9 and TRBJ2-1, the CDR3 gives the full variable domain: DSGVTQTPKHLITATGQRVTLRCSPRSGDLSVYWYQQSLDQGLQFLIQYYNGEERAKGNILERFSAQQFPDLHSELNLSSLELGDSALYFCASSVSGTEYNEQFFGPGTRLTVL.